The clone carrying this T cell receptor beta chain was recorded many times. Its target is not known. Overall study results and limits: Larger-cohort validation covered only one TCR beta V-J rearrangement.

TCRdb processed the 5' RACE reads anew with MiXCR; each CDR3 protein has one entry. The sample has about 40,000 distinct CDR3 sequences; over 15% are singletons. V lost 2 bases to trimming and J lost 2 bases, with 12 bases between them. The CDR3 is made up of 15 amino acids. This clonotype was sampled from a female donor with breast cancer. The sequencing sample was made of naive CD4+ T cells sorted from a lymph node. Stated subset: naive CD4+ T cells, CD4+CD45RA+CD25-. The chain recombines TRBV12-3 or TRBV12-4 with TRBJ2-5; D possibly corresponds to TRBD2 (6 bases). The CDR3 sequence: CASSLSYGRQETQYF. CDR3 DNA sequence: TGTGCCAGCAGTTTATCATACGGGAGACAAGAGACCCAGTACTTC.